Below are 25 T cell receptor beta chains sequenced from a single sample in a study of a mutant IDH1 vaccine in newly diagnosed glioma. TCRdb's copy holds only in-frame clones and misses some; the assay was immunoSEQ multiplex PCR. The sample lists around 30,000 clones; around 90% were seen once. As for time point: week 47, end of study. Every vaccine dose comprised 300 ug of mutant IDH1 20-mer peptide plus topical imiquimod. No antigen is known for these receptors. The sequences come from PBMCs, collected from a glioma patient whose treatment included an IDH1 peptide vaccine. All receptors come from a man aged 35 to 55 with glioma.

The rearrangement joins TRBV28 to TRBJ2-7, with D possibly matching TRBD2 (5 bases). This CDR3 has 16 amino acids. Germline CDR1 is MDHEN and CDR2 is SYDVKM. Trimming removed 2 bases at V and 6 bases at J, with 20 bases between. The CDR3 bases are TGTGCCAGCAGTTTAAGCTTTAATTCTTGGACTTCCGAGCAGTACTTC. Amino acids: CASSLSFNSWTSEQYF.

This sequence joins TRBV21-1 and TRBJ1-5. TRBV21-1 is marked as a pseudogene. The CDR3 consists of 14 residues. CDR3 region: CASSHEGLDQPQHF. In nucleotides, the CDR3 is TGTGCCAGCAGCCACGAGGGTCTGGATCAGCCCCAGCATTTT.

The rearrangement uses TRBV7-3 and TRBJ1-1; D ambiguous. This CDR3 has 14 amino acids. The V gene lost 2 bases and the J gene lost 0 bases, with 7 bases spanning the gap. Per the germline V gene, CDR1 is SGHTA and CDR2 is FQGTGA. The CDR3 spells CASSLDGLNTEAFF. As DNA, the CDR3 is TGTGCCAGCAGCTTAGACGGACTGAACACTGAAGCTTTCTTT.

The chain combines TRBV6-4 with TRBJ2-1; 11 nucleotides agree with TRBD1. V lost 3 bases and J lost 7; bases outside the gene matches: 5. The V gene's germline CDR1 is MRHNA and CDR2 SNTAGT. The CDR3 spans 15 residues. The CDR3 reads CASSESGTGGNEQFF. The CDR3 DNA is TGTGCCAGCAGTGAGTCCGGGACAGGGGGGAATGAGCAGTTCTTC.

V gene TRBV9 combines with J gene TRBJ2-3; tentative D call: TRBD2 (7 bases). Germline lookup yields CDR1 SGDLS and CDR2 YYNGEE. The CDR3 is 16 amino acids. The germline V and J ends were trimmed by 4 bases and 5 bases, with 20 bases remaining between them. Here the CDR3 reads CASSPRLGGGVDTQYF. The CDR3, as DNA: TGTGCCAGCAGCCCCCGCTTAGGGGGGGGCGTAGATACGCAGTATTTT. Full variable domain (outside the CDR3, taken from reference TRBV9 and TRBJ2-3): DSGVTQTPKHLITATGQRVTLRCSPRSGDLSVYWYQQSLDQGLQFLIQYYNGEERAKGNILERFSAQQFPDLHSELNLSSLELGDSALYFCASSPRLGGGVDTQYFGPGTRLTVL.

The V and J genes are TRBV19 and TRBJ2-2; 11 bases agree with TRBD1. The germline V gene encodes CDR1 LNHDA and CDR2 SQIVND (reference sequence). The V gene end was trimmed by 5 bases and the J gene end by 2 bases; junction bases not matched to a gene: 4. The CDR3 extends over 16 amino acids. CDR3 nucleotides: TGTGCCAGTAGTCCCGGGACAGGGGGTAACACCGGGGAGCTGTTTTTT. Translated: CASSPGTGGNTGELFF.

The CDR3 nucleotides are TGTGCCAGCAGTACCTCGACAGGGGGGAGGTTGGCCCAGCATTTT. Residues: CASSTSTGGRLAQHF. V is TRBV6-6 and J is TRBJ1-5; 9 nucleotides match TRBD1. CDR1 is MNHNY and CDR2 is SVGAGI in the germline V gene (reference sequence). The trim removed 5 bases at V and 11 bases at J, leaving 13 bases unmatched. This CDR3 has 15 amino acids.

This sequence joins TRBV5-6 and TRBJ2-5, with 7 nucleotides matching TRBD1. The V gene end was trimmed by 0 bases and the J gene end by 1 base; junction bases not matched to a gene: 3. Germline V gives CDR1 SGHDT, CDR2 YYEEEE. This CDR3 spans 15 amino acids. The DNA for the CDR3 is TGTGCCAGCAGCTTGGTTAGACAGGGCCAAGAGACCCAGTACTTC. Translated, it gives CASSLVRQGQETQYF.

The rearrangement links TRBV5-1 to TRBJ2-2, with TRBD1 matching 9 bases. The CDR3 has 15 amino acids. CDR1 SGHRS and CDR2 YFSETQ come from the germline V gene. J was trimmed by 7 bases and V by 4 bases; bases with no gene match: 8. DNA of the CDR3: TGCGCCAGCAGCAGGGACAGGGTCGGCGTCGGGGAGCTGTTTTTT. It is translated as CASSRDRVGVGELFF.

The chain carries TRBV15 and TRBJ2-7, with unresolved D. Per the germline V gene, CDR1 is LNHNV and CDR2 is YYDKDF (reference sequence). CDR3 length: 13 residues. V was cut by 1 base and J by 3 bases, with 7 bases left in between. CDR3 bases: TGTGCCACCAGCAGAGGGGGAAACTACGAGCAGTACGTC. It codes for CATSRGGNYEQYV.

The CDR3 loop is CASSGSTPADTQYF. CDR3 bases: TGTGCCAGCAGCGGGTCGACTCCCGCAGATACGCAGTATTTT. The chain links TRBV9 to TRBJ2-3, with D uncertain. The CDR3 runs 14 residues. Germline assignment: CDR1 SGDLS and CDR2 YYNGEE. V lost 3 bases to trimming and J lost 4 bases, with 12 bases between them.

V is TRBV11-2 and J is TRBJ2-7, with D uncertain. CDR3 length: 14 amino acids. Trimming removed 3 bases from V and 0 bases from J, with 9 bases in between. Looked up from germline, CDR1 is SGHAT and CDR2 is FQNNGV. This chain's CDR3 is CASSFGGISYEQYF. The CDR3 bases are TGTGCCAGCAGCTTTGGCGGCATCTCCTACGAGCAGTACTTC. The full variable domain, completed using reference TRBV11-2 and TRBJ2-7, is EAGVAQSPRYKIIEKRQSVAFWCNPISGHATLYWYQQILGQGPKLLIQFQNNGVVDDSQLPKDRFSAERLKGVDSTLKIQPAKLEDSAVYLCASSFGGISYEQYFGPGTRLTVT.

The count of this clone is one. The chain employs TRBV5-6 and TRBJ2-5; TRBD2 agrees at 10 bases. In germline, CDR1 is SGHDT, CDR2 YYEEEE. The CDR3 loop spans 16 amino acids. With V trimmed by 4 bases and J by 4 bases, 10 bases remained unmatched. The CDR3, as DNA: TGTGCCAGCAGCGAATCGGGACTAGCGATTGTAGAGACCCAGTACTTC. Its protein product is CASSESGLAIVETQYF.

This clone was found once. The chain's CDR3 is CASSFRQGGYGYTF. CDR3 DNA sequence: TGTGCCAGCAGTTTCCGGCAGGGAGGCTATGGCTACACCTTC. This sequence joins TRBV2 and TRBJ1-2; maybe TRBD1 (5 bases). Trimming left V 5 bases short and J 4 bases short, with 14 bases between. In germline, CDR1 is SNHLY, CDR2 FYNNEI. The CDR3 contains 14 residues.

The V and J genes are TRBV7-2 and TRBJ2-7; D is unclear. V was pared by 1 base and J by 6 bases, with 16 bases between. The CDR3 is 15 residues long. In germline, CDR1 is SGHTA, CDR2 FQGNSA. The CDR3 nucleotides read TGTGCCAGCAGCTTAGTTTCTACAACTCGTAGCGAGCAGTACTTC. Its protein is CASSLVSTTRSEQYF.

CDR3 protein: CSVEGGPGGEQFF. DNA of the CDR3: TGCAGCGTTGAAGGGGGGCCAGGGGGAGAGCAGTTCTTC. This rearrangement joins TRBV29-1 to TRBJ2-1; 7 bases match TRBD1. Germline V lookup: CDR1 SQVTM, CDR2 ANQGSEA. After removal of 1 base from V and 10 bases from J, the junction contained 7 bases not matched to a gene. CDR3 length: 13 amino acids.

The gene calls are TRBV7-9 and TRBJ2-3; D tentatively reads TRBD1 or TRBD2 (5 bases each). Germline V gene data show CDR1 as SEHNR and CDR2 as FQNEAQ (reference sequence). V was shortened by 0 bases and J by 5 bases, with 18 bases between the two germline ends. The CDR3 runs to 17 residues. The CDR3 protein is CASSLAGSRLGGDTQYF. CDR3 DNA: TGTGCCAGCAGCTTAGCGGGCAGCCGGCTTGGGGGAGATACGCAGTATTTT.

The chain joins TRBV5-1 to TRBJ1-2, with a weak D call TRBD1 (5 bases). Per germline, CDR1 SGHRS and CDR2 YFSETQ. V lost 5 bases and J lost 0, with 8 bases in between. The CDR3 runs 13 residues. CDR3 loop: CASSRGANYGYTF. For the CDR3, the DNA is TGCGCCAGCAGTCGAGGGGCTAACTATGGCTACACCTTC. Supplemented by reference TRBV5-1 and TRBJ1-2, the full variable domain reads KAGVTQTPRYLIKTRGQQVTLSCSPISGHRSVSWYQQTPGQGLQFLFEYFSETQRNKGNFPGRFSGRQFSNSRSEMNVSTLELGDSALYLCASSRGANYGYTFGSGTRLTVV.

This clone was recorded once. This chain connects TRBV25-1 to TRBJ2-7; 7 bases align to TRBD1. The length of the CDR3 is 15 residues. After removal of 4 bases from V and 1 base from J, the junction contained 7 bases not matched to a gene. Germline values: CDR1 MGHDK, CDR2 SYGVNS. CDR3 amino acids: CASSGHNRGSYEQYF. Here the CDR3 DNA reads TGTGCCAGCAGTGGGCACAACAGGGGATCCTACGAGCAGTACTTC.

The gene calls are TRBV7-8 and TRBJ2-7; 8 nucleotides match TRBD1. Germline values: CDR1 SGHVS, CDR2 FQNEAQ. The V and J ends lost 2 bases and 1 base, in that order; junction bases with no gene match: 7. CDR3 size: 16 residues. CDR3 nucleotides: TGTGCCAGCAGCTTAAGGCGGTGGACAGGGTCCTACGAGCAGTACTTC. It is translated as CASSLRRWTGSYEQYF.

CDR3 amino acids: CASSSGGSGNTIYF. The CDR3 DNA follows: TGTGCCAGCAGCTCAGGGGGCTCTGGAAACACCATATATTTT. V gene TRBV27 combines with J gene TRBJ1-3; TRBD1 agrees at 7 bases. V was pared by 6 bases and J by 0 bases, with 2 bases of the junction left unmatched. Germline V CDR1 and CDR2: MNHEY, SMNVEV (reference sequence). The CDR3 has 14 residues.

This clone was seen once. V is TRBV19 and J is TRBJ2-1, with 9 nucleotides matching TRBD2. Germline CDR1 is LNHDA and CDR2 is SQIVND (reference sequence). With 7 bases clipped from V and 0 bases from J, the junction kept 7 bases outside the gene matches. The CDR3 has 16 amino acids. This chain's CDR3 is CASTPSGGSSYNEQFF. CDR3 nucleotide sequence: TGTGCCAGTACTCCGAGCGGGGGGAGCTCCTACAATGAGCAGTTCTTC.

The J gene is TRBJ2-3, the V gene TRBV28; 7 bases map to TRBD2. V shed 5 bases, J shed 0 bases, and the junction held 5 bases outside the gene matches. This CDR3 has 15 residues. Germline CDR1 and CDR2: MDHEN and SYDVKM. The CDR3 spells CASSLPGGSTDTQYF. The CDR3 region has the DNA TGTGCCAGCAGTCTCCCGGGGGGAAGCACAGATACGCAGTATTTT. The full variable domain, rest sourced from reference TRBV28 and TRBJ2-3, is DVKVTQSSRYLVKRTGEKVFLECVQDMDHENMFWYRQDPGLGLRLIYFSYDVKMKEKGDIPEGYSVSREKKERFSLILESASTNQTSMYLCASSLPGGSTDTQYFGPGTRLTVL.

This clone is a singleton in its sample. The chain joins TRBV10-3 to TRBJ2-3; unclear D gene. CDR1 is ENHRY and CDR2 is SYGVKD in the germline V gene. V lost 5 bases and J lost 6, with 12 bases in between. The CDR3 has 13 amino acids. CDR3 loop: CAISPLPEDTQYF. DNA for the CDR3: TGTGCCATCAGTCCCCTCCCTGAGGATACGCAGTATTTT.

The chain uses TRBV7-9 and TRBJ2-7; the match to TRBD2 covers 7 bases. V dropped 4 bases and J dropped 3; count of bases not matched to a gene: 6. CDR3 length equals 14 residues. Germline V gene data show CDR1 as SEHNR and CDR2 as FQNEAQ (reference sequence). CDR3 DNA sequence: TGTGCCAGCAGCTCCTTAGCGGGTTTCTACGAGCAGTACTTC. Its protein product is CASSSLAGFYEQYF.